This T cell receptor (beta chain) was captured by sequencing in a study of CD8 T cells in Susac syndrome. Study-level background: Patients with Susac syndrome who were sequenced included more than 5 with active disease and eight or nine in remission.

This CDR3 comprises 13 residues. Germline V gives CDR1 DFQATT, CDR2 SNEGSKA (reference sequence). With 2 bases clipped from V and 2 bases from J, the junction kept 2 bases outside the gene matches. Reverse transcription of 0.5 to 1 ug RNA was carried out with random hexamers. Each CDR3 protein gets one entry after TCRdb re-called the immunoSEQ multiplex PCR reads with MiXCR. The table includes about 150,000 distinct CDR3 sequences, roughly 95% detected once. Sequences were obtained from CD4+ T cells from PBMCs. The chain recombines TRBV20-1 with TRBJ1-2; 7 bases match TRBD1. This clonotype was sampled from a human donor with Susac syndrome. In DNA form, the CDR3 reads TGCAGTGCTAGAATGGGACAGAACTATGGCTACACCTTC. As protein: CSARMGQNYGYTF.